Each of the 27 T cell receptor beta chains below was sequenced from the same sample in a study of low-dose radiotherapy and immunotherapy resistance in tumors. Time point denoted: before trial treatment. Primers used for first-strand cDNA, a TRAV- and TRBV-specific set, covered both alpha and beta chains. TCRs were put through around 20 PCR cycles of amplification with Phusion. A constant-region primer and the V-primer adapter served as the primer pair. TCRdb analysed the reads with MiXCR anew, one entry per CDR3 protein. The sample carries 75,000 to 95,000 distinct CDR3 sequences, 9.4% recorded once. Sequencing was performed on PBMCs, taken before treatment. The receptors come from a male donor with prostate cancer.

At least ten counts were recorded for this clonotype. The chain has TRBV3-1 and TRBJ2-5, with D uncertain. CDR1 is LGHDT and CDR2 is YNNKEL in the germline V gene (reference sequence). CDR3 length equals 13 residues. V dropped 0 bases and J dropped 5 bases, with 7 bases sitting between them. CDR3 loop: CASSQDPGETQYF. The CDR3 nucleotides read TGTGCCAGCAGCCAAGATCCCGGGGAGACCCAGTACTTC.

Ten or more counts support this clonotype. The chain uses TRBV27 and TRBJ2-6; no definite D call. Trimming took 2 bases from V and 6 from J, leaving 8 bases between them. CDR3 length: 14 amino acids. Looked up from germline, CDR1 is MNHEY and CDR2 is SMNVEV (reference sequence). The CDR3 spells CASSLGFQANVLTF. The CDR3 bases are TGTGCCAGCAGTTTAGGGTTTCAGGCCAACGTCCTGACTTTC.

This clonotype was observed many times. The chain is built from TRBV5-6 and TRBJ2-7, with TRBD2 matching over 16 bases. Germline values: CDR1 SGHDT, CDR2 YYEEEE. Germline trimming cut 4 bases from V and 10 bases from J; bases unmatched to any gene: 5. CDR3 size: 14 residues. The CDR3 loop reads CASSGGTSGRGQYF. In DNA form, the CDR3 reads TGTGCCAGCAGCGGGGGGACTAGCGGGAGGGGACAGTACTTC.

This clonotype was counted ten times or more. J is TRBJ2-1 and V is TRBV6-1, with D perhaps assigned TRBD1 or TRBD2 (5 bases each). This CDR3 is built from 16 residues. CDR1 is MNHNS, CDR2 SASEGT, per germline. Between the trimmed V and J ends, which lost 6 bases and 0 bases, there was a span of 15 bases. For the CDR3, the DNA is TGTGCCAGCAGCCCCAGGGACCCGAGCTCCTACAATGAGCAGTTCTTC. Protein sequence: CASSPRDPSSYNEQFF.

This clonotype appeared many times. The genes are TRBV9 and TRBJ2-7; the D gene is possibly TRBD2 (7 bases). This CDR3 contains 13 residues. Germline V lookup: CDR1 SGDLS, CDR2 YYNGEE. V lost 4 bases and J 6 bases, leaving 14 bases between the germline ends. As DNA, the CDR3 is TGTGCCAGCAGCACCTGGGAGGGGGTCGAGCAGTACTTC. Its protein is CASSTWEGVEQYF.

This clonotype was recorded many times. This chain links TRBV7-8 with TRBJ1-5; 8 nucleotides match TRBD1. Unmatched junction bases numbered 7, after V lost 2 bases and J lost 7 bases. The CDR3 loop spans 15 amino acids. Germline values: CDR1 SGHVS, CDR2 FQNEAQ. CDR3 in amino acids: CASSLIQGAGQPQHF. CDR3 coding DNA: TGTGCCAGCAGCTTAATTCAGGGGGCTGGGCAGCCCCAGCATTTT.

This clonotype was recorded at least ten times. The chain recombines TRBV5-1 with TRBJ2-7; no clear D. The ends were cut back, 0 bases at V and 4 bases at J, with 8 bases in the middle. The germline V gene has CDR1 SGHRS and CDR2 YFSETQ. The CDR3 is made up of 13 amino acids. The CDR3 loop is CASSLASTYEQYF. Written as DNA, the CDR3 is TGCGCCAGCAGCTTGGCCTCAACTTACGAGCAGTACTTC. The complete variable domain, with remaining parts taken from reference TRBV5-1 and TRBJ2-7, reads KAGVTQTPRYLIKTRGQQVTLSCSPISGHRSVSWYQQTPGQGLQFLFEYFSETQRNKGNFPGRFSGRQFSNSRSEMNVSTLELGDSALYLCASSLASTYEQYFGPGTRLTVT.

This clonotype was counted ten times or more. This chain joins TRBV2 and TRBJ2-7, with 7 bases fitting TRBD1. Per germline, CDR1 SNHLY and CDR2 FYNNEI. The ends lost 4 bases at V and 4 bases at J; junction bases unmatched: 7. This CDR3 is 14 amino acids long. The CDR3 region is CASSGGTVPYEQYF. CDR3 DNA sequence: TGTGCCAGCAGTGGTGGGACAGTCCCTTACGAGCAGTACTTC.

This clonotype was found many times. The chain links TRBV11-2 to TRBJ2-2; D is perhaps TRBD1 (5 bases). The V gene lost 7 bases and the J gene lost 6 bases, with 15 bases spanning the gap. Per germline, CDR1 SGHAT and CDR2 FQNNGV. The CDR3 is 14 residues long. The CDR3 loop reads CASTRQAGSGELFF. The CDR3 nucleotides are TGTGCCAGCACCCGGCAGGCAGGGTCCGGGGAGCTGTTTTTT.

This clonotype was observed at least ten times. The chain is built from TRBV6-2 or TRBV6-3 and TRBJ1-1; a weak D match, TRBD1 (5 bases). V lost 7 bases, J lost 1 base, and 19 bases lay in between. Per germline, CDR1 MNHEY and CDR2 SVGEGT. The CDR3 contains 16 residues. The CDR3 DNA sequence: TGTGCCAGCAAACCAAGGTCGGGACGTTCGAACACTGAAGCTTTCTTT. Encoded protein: CASKPRSGRSNTEAFF.

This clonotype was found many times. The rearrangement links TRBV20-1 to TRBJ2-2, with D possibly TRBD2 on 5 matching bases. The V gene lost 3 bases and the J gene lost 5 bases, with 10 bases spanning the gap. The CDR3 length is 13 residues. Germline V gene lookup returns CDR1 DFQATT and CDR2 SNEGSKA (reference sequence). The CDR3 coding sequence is TGCAGTGCTAGCGAGGGCCGGACCGGGGAGCTGTTTTTT. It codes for CSASEGRTGELFF.

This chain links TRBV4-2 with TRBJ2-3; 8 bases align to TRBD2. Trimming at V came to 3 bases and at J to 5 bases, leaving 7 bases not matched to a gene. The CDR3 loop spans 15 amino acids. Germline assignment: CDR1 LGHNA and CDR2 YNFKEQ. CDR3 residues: CASSQVGRAEDTQYF. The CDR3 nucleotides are TGTGCCAGCAGCCAGGTCGGGAGGGCCGAAGATACGCAGTATTTT.

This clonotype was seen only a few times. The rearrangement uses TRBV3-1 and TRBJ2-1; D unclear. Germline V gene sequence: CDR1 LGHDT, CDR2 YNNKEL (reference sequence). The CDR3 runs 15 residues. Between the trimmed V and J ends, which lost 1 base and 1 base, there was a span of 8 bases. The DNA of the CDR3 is TGTGCCAGCAGCCAAGCGACGGTTTCCTACAATGAGCAGTTCTTC. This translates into CASSQATVSYNEQFF.

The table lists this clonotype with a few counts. The CDR3 loop is CASSQTSGTVPGELFF. CDR3 DNA: TGTGCCAGCAGCCAGACTAGCGGGACGGTGCCCGGGGAGCTGTTTTTT. This chain joins TRBV27 and TRBJ2-2, with 11 bases matching TRBD2. The CDR3 length is 16 residues. Germline trimming cut 6 bases from V and 6 bases from J; bases unmatched to any gene: 9. From germline, CDR1 is MNHEY and CDR2 SMNVEV (reference sequence).

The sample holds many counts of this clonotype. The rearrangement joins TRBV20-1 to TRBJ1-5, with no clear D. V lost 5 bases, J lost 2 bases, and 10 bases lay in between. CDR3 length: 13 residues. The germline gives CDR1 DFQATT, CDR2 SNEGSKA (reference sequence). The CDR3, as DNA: TGCAGTGCTGTCCAGGTAGGCAATCAGCCCCAGCATTTT. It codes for CSAVQVGNQPQHF.

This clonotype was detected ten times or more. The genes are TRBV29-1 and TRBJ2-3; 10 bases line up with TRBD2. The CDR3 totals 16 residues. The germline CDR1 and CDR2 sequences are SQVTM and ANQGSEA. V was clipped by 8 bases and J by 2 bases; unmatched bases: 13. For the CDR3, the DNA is TGCAGCTGGCTACGGACTAGCGGTCGTCCCACAGATACGCAGTATTTT. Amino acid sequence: CSWLRTSGRPTDTQYF.

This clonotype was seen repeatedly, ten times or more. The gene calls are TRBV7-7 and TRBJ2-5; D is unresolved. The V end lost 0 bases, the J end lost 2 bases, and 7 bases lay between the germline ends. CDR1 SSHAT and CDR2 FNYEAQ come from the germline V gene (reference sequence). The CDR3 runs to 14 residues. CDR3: CASSLAGQQETQYF. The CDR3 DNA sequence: TGTGCCAGCAGCTTAGCGGGCCAGCAAGAGACCCAGTACTTC.

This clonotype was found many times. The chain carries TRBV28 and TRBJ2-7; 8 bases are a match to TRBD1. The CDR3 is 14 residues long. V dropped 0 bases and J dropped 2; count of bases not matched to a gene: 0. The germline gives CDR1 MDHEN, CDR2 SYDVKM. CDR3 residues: CASSLWDRAYEQYF. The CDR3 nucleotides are TGTGCCAGCAGTTTATGGGACAGGGCCTACGAGCAGTACTTC.

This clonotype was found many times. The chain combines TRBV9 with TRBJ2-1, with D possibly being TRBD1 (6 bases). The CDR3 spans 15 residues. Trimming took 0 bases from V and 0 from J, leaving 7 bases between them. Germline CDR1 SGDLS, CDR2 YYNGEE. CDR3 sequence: CASSVAGHSYNEQFF. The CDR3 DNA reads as TGTGCCAGCAGCGTAGCGGGACACTCCTACAATGAGCAGTTCTTC. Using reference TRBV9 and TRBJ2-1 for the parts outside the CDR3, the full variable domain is DSGVTQTPKHLITATGQRVTLRCSPRSGDLSVYWYQQSLDQGLQFLIQYYNGEERAKGNILERFSAQQFPDLHSELNLSSLELGDSALYFCASSVAGHSYNEQFFGPGTRLTVL.

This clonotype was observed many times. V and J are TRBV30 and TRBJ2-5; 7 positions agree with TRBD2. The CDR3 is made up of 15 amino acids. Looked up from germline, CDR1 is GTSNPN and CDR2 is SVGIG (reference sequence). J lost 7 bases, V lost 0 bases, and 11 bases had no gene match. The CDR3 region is CAWSVRGSQGRTQYF. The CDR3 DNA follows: TGTGCCTGGAGTGTACGCGGGAGCCAAGGGAGGACCCAGTACTTC.

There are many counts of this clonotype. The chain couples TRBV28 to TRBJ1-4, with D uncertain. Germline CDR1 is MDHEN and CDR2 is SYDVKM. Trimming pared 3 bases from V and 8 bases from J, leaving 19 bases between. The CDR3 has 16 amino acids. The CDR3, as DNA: TGTGCCAGCAGTTTCTTCAGAGGGATTCAAGGCGAAAAACTGTTTTTT. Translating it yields CASSFFRGIQGEKLFF.

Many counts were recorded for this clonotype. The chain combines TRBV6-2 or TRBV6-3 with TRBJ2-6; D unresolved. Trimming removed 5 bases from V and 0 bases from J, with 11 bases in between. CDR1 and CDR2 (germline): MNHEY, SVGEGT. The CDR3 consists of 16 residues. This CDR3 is CASSRPGTSGANVLTF. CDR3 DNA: TGTGCCAGCAGTCGCCCGGGCACCTCTGGGGCCAACGTCCTGACTTTC.

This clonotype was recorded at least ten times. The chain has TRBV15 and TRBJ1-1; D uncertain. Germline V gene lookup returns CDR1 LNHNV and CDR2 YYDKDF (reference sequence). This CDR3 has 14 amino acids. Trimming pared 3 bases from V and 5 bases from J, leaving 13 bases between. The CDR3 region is CATSSPSQRTEAFF. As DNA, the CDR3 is TGTGCCACCAGCAGCCCCTCACAGAGGACTGAAGCTTTCTTT.

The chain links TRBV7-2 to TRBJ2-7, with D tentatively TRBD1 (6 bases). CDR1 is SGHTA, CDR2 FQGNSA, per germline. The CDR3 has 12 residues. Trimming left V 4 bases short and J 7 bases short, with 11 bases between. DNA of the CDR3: TGTGCCAGCAGCTATTGGGGGCTGGAGCAGTACTTC. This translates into CASSYWGLEQYF.

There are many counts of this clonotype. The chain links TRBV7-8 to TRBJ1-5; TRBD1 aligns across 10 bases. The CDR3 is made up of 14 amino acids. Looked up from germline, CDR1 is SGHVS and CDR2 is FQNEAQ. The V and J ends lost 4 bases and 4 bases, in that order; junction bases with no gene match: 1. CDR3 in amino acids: CASSWGQGNQPQHF. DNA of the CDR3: TGTGCCAGCAGCTGGGGACAGGGGAATCAGCCCCAGCATTTT.

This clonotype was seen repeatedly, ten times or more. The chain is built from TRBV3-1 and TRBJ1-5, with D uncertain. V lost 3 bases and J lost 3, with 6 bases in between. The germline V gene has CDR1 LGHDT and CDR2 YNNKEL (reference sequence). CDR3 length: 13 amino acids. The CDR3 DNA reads TGTGCCAGCAGCCAGTCAATCAATCAGCCCCAGCATTTT. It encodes CASSQSINQPQHF.

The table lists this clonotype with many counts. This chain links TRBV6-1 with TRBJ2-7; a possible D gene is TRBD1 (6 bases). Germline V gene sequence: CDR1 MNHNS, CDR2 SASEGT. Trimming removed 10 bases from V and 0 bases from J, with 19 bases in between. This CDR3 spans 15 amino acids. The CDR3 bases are TGTGCCACCGTCGCCGTTACAGGGAGCTCCTACGAGCAGTACTTC. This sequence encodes CATVAVTGSSYEQYF.